The 5 T cell receptor beta chains presented below share a single source sample, sequenced in a study of Graves' ophthalmopathy and Graves' hyperthyroidism. Beta-chain TCR CDR3 regions were amplified from RNA transcripts. Amplification began with first-round RT-PCR using HTBI primers, then second-round multiplex PCR was performed. TCRdb re-called the multiplex PCR reads through MiXCR, storing one row per CDR3 protein. Of just over 600,000 distinct CDR3 sequences detected, 20% to 25% appear once; the ten largest clones hold about 6.6%. Sequenced sample: peripheral blood. The receptors originated from a woman under 30 with stable Graves' hyperthyroidism. Some clones in this sample may be carry-over from other donors' samples.

The rearrangement links TRBV29-1 to TRBJ1-6, with 9 bases that match TRBD1. Germline V gene sequence: CDR1 SQVTM, CDR2 ANQGSEA. The CDR3 totals 18 residues. The CDR3, as DNA: TGCACCGATTGGGACTTCGCGGTACCCGGGACAGGGTATTCACCCCTCCACTTT. As protein: CTDWDFAVPGTGYSPLHF.

The rearrangement links TRBV5-1 to TRBJ1-1, with D unclear. The CDR3 runs to 15 residues. Germline V gene data show CDR1 as SGHRS and CDR2 as YFSETQ. The V end was cut by 0 bases, the J end by 1 base, with 10 bases between. The CDR3 sequence: CASSLGVKANTEAFF. In nucleotides, the CDR3 is TGCGCCAGCAGCTTGGGTGTCAAAGCGAACACTGAAGCTTTCTTT.

This clonotype has a count of ten or more. This rearrangement joins TRBV11-1 to TRBJ1-1; TRBD1 matches at 7 bases. CDR1 and CDR2 (germline): SGHAT, FQDESV (reference sequence). The junction had 10 bases not matched to a gene; V was cut back by 5 bases and J by 1 base. This CDR3 contains 16 residues. CDR3 region: CASSGLETGWNTEAFF. The CDR3 DNA follows: TGTGCCAGCAGCGGGCTGGAGACAGGGTGGAACACTGAAGCTTTCTTT.

This clonotype was detected only a few times. The chain uses TRBV11-2 and TRBJ2-5; 7 positions match TRBD1. Germline V gene data show CDR1 as SGHAT and CDR2 as FQNNGV. The CDR3 is 16 amino acids. V shed 5 bases and J 5 bases; nucleotides not matched to a gene: 14. CDR3 protein: CASSLYYRGDGETQYF. The CDR3 DNA is TGTGCCAGCAGCCTCTACTACAGGGGTGACGGGGAGACCCAGTACTTC.

This clonotype was counted ten times or more. The rearrangement links TRBV20-1 to TRBJ1-1; TRBD1 aligns across 11 bases. The V gene's germline CDR1 is DFQATT and CDR2 SNEGSKA (reference sequence). V trimming: 7 bases; J trimming: 5 bases; junction bases outside the gene matches: 6. The CDR3 sequence is 13 residues long. In nucleotides, the CDR3 is TGCAGTGTTGCGGACAGGGGGCATACTGAAGCTTTCTTT. It encodes CSVADRGHTEAFF.